This TCR beta chain stems from a study of blood T cells in healthy people across ages. Points from the study as a whole: With unsorted PBMCs, a conclusive comparison of naive versus antigen-experienced cells was not possible.

Primed by a sample-barcoded 5' primer and a J-beta primer mix, a second PCR proceeded for about 7 to 11 cycles. TCRdb re-derived calls from the 5' RACE reads in MiXCR, one entry per CDR3 protein. This sample has 1.5 million to 2 million distinct CDR3 sequences, with around 48% found just once. The CDR3 extends over 14 amino acids. Germline CDR1 reads SGHRS; CDR2 reads YFSETQ. This clonotype was seen only once. Its antigen is still unknown. Input material: blood. This TCR was recovered from a middle-aged woman in good health. The chain uses TRBV5-1 and TRBJ2-7; 7 bases are a match to TRBD1. Near its end, the DNA agrees better with TRBJ2-5, so the J call may be wrong. In DNA, the CDR3 is TGCGCCAGCAGCTTGCGACAGGGAATAAAGACCCAGTACTTC. It codes for CASSLRQGIKTQYF.